Given below is one TCR beta chain in context. Deletions cut 2 bases from V and 8 bases from J, with 15 bases between. The CDR3 length is 14 residues. Germline CDR1 SGHDN, CDR2 FVKESK. Every donor, a Caucasian adult, lived in Nashville, Tennessee. Some clones are missing from TCRdb's copy, which holds only in-frame ones; the method was immunoSEQ multiplex PCR. Here the sample spans about 2 million clones, roughly 94% being singletons. The sample originates from a study of shared clonotypes between healthy human individuals. Looking at the study overall: The cohort comprised a couple of women and a few men. Their ages spanned 18 to 49 years.

The chain recombines TRBV14 with TRBJ1-2; D may be TRBD1 (5 bases). The sample consisted of naive CD4+ T cells sorted from blood. Subset indicated: CD45RA+ positively selected. The origin of this receptor is a man between 18 and 29 years old in good health. CDR3 residues: CASSQLSGASGYTF. As DNA, the CDR3 is TGTGCCAGCAGCCAATTAAGTGGGGCGAGCGGCTACACCTTC.